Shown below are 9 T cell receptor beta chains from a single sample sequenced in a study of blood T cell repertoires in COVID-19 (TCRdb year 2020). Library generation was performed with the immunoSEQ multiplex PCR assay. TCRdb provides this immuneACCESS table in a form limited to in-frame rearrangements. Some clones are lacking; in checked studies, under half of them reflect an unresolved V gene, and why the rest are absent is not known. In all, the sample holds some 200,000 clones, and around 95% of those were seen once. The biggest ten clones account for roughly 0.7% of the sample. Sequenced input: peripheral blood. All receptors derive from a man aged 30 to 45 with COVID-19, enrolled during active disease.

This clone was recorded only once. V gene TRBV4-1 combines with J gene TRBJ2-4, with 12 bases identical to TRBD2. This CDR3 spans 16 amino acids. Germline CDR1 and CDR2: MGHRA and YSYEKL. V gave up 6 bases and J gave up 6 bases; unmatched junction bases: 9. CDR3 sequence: CASRPVLAGGGNIQYF. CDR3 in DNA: TGCGCCAGCAGACCCGTACTAGCGGGGGGCGGAAACATTCAGTACTTC.

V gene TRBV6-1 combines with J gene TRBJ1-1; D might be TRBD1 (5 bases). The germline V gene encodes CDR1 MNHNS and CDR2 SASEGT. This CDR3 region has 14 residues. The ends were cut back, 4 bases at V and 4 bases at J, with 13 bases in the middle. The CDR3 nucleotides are TGTGCCAGCAGTGGCTTTGGGGGGAGCACTGAAGCTTTCTTT. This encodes CASSGFGGSTEAFF.

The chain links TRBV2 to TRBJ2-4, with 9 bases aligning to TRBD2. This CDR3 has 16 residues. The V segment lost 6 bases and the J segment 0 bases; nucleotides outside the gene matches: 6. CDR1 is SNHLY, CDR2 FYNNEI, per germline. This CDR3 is CASSRRTSVAKNIQYF. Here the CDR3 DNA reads TGTGCCAGCAGCCGGAGGACTAGCGTAGCCAAAAACATTCAGTACTTC.

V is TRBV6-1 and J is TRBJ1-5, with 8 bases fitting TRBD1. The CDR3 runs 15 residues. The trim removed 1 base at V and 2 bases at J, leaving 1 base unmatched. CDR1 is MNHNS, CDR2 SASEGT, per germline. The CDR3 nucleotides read TGTGCCAGCAGTGAAGAGGGACAGGGCAATCAGCCCCAGCATTTT. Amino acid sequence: CASSEEGQGNQPQHF.

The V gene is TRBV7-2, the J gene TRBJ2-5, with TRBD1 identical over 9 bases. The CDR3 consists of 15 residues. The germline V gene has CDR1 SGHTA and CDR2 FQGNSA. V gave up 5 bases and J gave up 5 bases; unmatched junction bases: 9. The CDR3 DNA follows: TGTGCCAGCAGCGCAACCGGGACAGGGTGGGAGACCCAGTACTTC. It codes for CASSATGTGWETQYF.

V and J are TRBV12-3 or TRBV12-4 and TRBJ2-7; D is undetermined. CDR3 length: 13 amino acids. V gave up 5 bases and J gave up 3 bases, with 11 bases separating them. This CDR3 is CASSLQVYYEQYF. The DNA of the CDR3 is TGTGCCAGCAGTCTTCAGGTATACTACGAGCAGTACTTC.

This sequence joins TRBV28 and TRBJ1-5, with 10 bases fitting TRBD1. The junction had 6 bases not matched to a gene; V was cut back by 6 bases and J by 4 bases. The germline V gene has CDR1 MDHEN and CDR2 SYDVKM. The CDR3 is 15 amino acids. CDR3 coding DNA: TGTGCCAGCAGCCTAGGGACAGGGGCAAATCAGCCCCAGCATTTT. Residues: CASSLGTGANQPQHF. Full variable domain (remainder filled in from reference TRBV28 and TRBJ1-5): DVKVTQSSRYLVKRTGEKVFLECVQDMDHENMFWYRQDPGLGLRLIYFSYDVKMKEKGDIPEGYSVSREKKERFSLILESASTNQTSMYLCASSLGTGANQPQHFGDGTRLSIL.

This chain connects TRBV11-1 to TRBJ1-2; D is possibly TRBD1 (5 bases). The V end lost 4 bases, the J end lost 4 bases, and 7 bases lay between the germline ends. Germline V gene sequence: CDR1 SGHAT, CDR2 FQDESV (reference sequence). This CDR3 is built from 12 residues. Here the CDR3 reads CASSSQGYGYTF. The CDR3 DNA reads TGTGCCAGCAGCTCCCAGGGCTATGGCTACACCTTC.

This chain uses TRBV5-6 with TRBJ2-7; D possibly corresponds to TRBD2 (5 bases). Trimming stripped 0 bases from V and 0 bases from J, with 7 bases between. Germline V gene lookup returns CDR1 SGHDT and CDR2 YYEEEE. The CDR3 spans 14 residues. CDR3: CASSLAGSSYEQYF. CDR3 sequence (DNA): TGTGCCAGCAGCTTGGCGGGAAGCTCCTACGAGCAGTACTTC.